The 18 T cell receptor beta chains below were found in one sample sequenced in a study of regulatory T cells in long-lasting Graves disease. With iRepertoire HTBI primers and Arm-PCR of CDR3 regions, TCR beta libraries were built. Via MiXCR, TCRdb re-called the multiplex PCR reads, giving one row per CDR3 protein. The sample holds 370,000 or so distinct CDR3 sequences, around 16% seen once. Stated time point: newly diagnosed GD, antithyroid drugs for less than 3 months. The TCR library was made from RNA that had been extracted from PBMCs in TRIzol. The sample also formed part of further work on T cells in Graves' hyperthyroidism and ophthalmopathy.

The source was peripheral blood mononuclear cells (PBMCs), collected at new diagnosis, from a patient treated with antithyroid drugs. These receptor sequences come from a woman aged 18-30 years with Graves disease.

This clonotype was seen at least ten times. This chain uses TRBV2 with TRBJ2-7; D is unclear. The CDR3 runs 14 residues. Germline V lookup: CDR1 SNHLY, CDR2 FYNNEI. V shed 5 bases and J shed 2 bases, with 13 bases lying between them. This CDR3 is CASSWSDVTYEQYF. CDR3 coding DNA: TGTGCCAGCAGTTGGTCAGACGTTACCTACGAGCAGTACTTC.

The CDR3: CSVEDLYVNTIYF. The CDR3, as DNA: TGCAGCGTTGAAGATCTTTACGTAAACACCATATATTTT. This chain uses TRBV29-1 with TRBJ1-3; unclear D gene. Germline CDR1 is SQVTM and CDR2 is ANQGSEA. The CDR3 is 13 residues long. Trimming stripped 0 bases from V and 6 bases from J, with 9 bases between.

Ten or more counts support this clonotype. The rearrangement joins TRBV3-1 to TRBJ2-2, with 8 nucleotides matching TRBD1. Germline CDR1 reads LGHDT; CDR2 reads YNNKEL (reference sequence). J lost 0 bases, V lost 6 bases, and 6 bases had no gene match. There are 16 residues in the CDR3. The CDR3 nucleotides read TGTGCCAGCAGTCTGGGACAGGTAGCGAACACCGGGGAGCTGTTTTTT. Its translation is CASSLGQVANTGELFF.

This clonotype has a handful of counts. This rearrangement joins TRBV4-1 to TRBJ2-1; D may be TRBD1 (5 bases). Trimming cost V 1 base and J 6 bases, with 7 bases left between them. CDR3 length: 13 amino acids. Germline values: CDR1 MGHRA, CDR2 YSYEKL. CDR3 region: CASSQGQGNEQFF. DNA for the CDR3: TGCGCCAGCAGCCAAGGGCAGGGCAATGAGCAGTTCTTC.

This clonotype was observed a few times. A much bigger clone sits one base away, suggesting this may be a read error. The J gene is TRBJ2-3, the V gene TRBV20-1; the D call may be TRBD1 or TRBD2 (5 bases each). Germline CDR1 and CDR2: DFQATT and SNEGSKA (reference sequence). CDR3 length equals 14 residues. The CDR3 sequence is CSARDSQGADTRYF. The CDR3 DNA is TGCAGTGCTAGAGATTCGCAGGGAGCAGATACGCGGTATTTT.

This clonotype came up many times. This chain uses TRBV28 with TRBJ1-2; D is undetermined. CDR1 and CDR2 (germline): MDHEN, SYDVKM. There are 13 residues in the CDR3. V gave up 3 bases and J gave up 1 base, with 6 bases separating them. The CDR3, as DNA: TGTGCCAGCAGTTTCCCTATTAACTATGGCTACACCTTC. As protein: CASSFPINYGYTF.

This clonotype was detected a few times. The V and J genes are TRBV5-4 and TRBJ1-5; 8 bases agree with TRBD1. This CDR3 has 18 residues. V trimming: 4 bases; J trimming: 4 bases; junction bases outside the gene matches: 16. Per germline, CDR1 SGHNT and CDR2 YYREEE (reference sequence). CDR3 in DNA: TGTGCCAGCAGCCCGGGACAGGATTTTCAGGGAGCAAATCAGCCCCAGCATTTT. This translates into CASSPGQDFQGANQPQHF.

This clonotype was observed many times. The V and J genes are TRBV6-1 and TRBJ2-6, with D perhaps TRBD1 (6 bases). With 6 bases removed from V and 11 bases from J, the gap between germline ends came to 20 bases. The germline gives CDR1 MNHNS, CDR2 SASEGT. The CDR3 consists of 15 residues. The DNA for the CDR3 is TGTGCCAGCAGGAATACCGGGACACCTCATGACGTCCTGACTTTC. It yields the protein CASRNTGTPHDVLTF.

Only a few counts were recorded for this clonotype. For the CDR3, the DNA is TGTGCCAGCAGTGAACAGATCGCCTTTAATCAGCCCCAGCATTTT. This encodes CASSEQIAFNQPQHF. The chain uses TRBV28 and TRBJ1-5; unclear D gene. Trimming took off 5 bases at V and 4 bases at J, with 15 bases between the two ends. The germline gives CDR1 MDHEN, CDR2 SYDVKM. The CDR3 has 15 amino acids.

This clonotype was recorded at least ten times. The CDR3 does not close with the conserved phenylalanine or tryptophan, likely indicating a read error. V is TRBV5-1 and J is TRBJ2-1; the D is unclear. V lost 1 base and J 4 bases, leaving 9 bases between the germline ends. Germline CDR1 reads SGHRS; CDR2 reads YFSETQ. The CDR3 is 14 residues long. The CDR3 nucleotides read TGCGCCAGCAGCTTGACAGAGTTGTACAATGAGCAGTTCTTA. Residues: CASSLTELYNEQFL.

This clonotype was counted only a few times. The J gene is TRBJ1-4, the V gene TRBV20-1; 7 bases line up with TRBD1. Looked up from germline, CDR1 is DFQATT and CDR2 is SNEGSKA (reference sequence). This CDR3 comprises 15 residues. J was trimmed by 5 bases and V by 4 bases; bases with no gene match: 10. The chain's CDR3 is CSAIYEGQSNEKLFF. CDR3 bases: TGCAGTGCTATCTACGAGGGACAGTCAAATGAAAAACTGTTTTTT.

The table lists this clonotype with a few counts. The gene calls are TRBV24-1 and TRBJ2-1; D could derive from TRBD1 or TRBD2 (6 bases each). CDR1 is KGHDR and CDR2 is SFDVKD in the germline V gene. Trimming shortened V by 7 bases and J by 6 bases, and 12 bases separated the two germline ends. The length of the CDR3 is 13 residues. For the CDR3, the DNA is TGTGCCACCAGGAGAGGGGGAGGCAATGAGCAGTTCTTC. Protein product: CATRRGGGNEQFF.

This clonotype was seen a few times. The chain employs TRBV10-1 and TRBJ1-1; D remains ambiguous. The CDR3 runs 13 residues. Trimming shortened V by 7 bases and J by 6 bases, and 15 bases separated the two germline ends. Germline CDR1 and CDR2: WNHNN and SYGVQD (reference sequence). CDR3 amino acids: CASKEGDGPEAFF. The DNA for the CDR3 is TGCGCCAGCAAGGAGGGTGACGGCCCTGAAGCTTTCTTT.

The chain combines TRBV10-3 with TRBJ1-2; 11 positions agree with TRBD1. The ends lost 6 bases at V and 6 bases at J; junction bases unmatched: 9. The CDR3 sequence is 15 residues long. The germline V gene has CDR1 ENHRY and CDR2 SYGVKD. CDR3 coding DNA: TGTGCCATCAGCACTCCGGGACAGGGGGGTGATGGCTACACCTTC. Translation: CAISTPGQGGDGYTF.

This clonotype came up a few times. The chain is built from TRBV20-1 and TRBJ2-7; no clear D gene. Trimming stripped 0 bases from V and 3 bases from J, with 6 bases between. The germline CDR1 and CDR2 sequences are DFQATT and SNEGSKA (reference sequence). This CDR3 spans 12 amino acids. The CDR3 DNA reads TGCAGTGCTAGAGATACGGGCTACGAGCAGTACTTC. Translation gives CSARDTGYEQYF.

Regarding this clonotype: The germline gene is not matched at one end of the junction; a read error may be the cause. V is TRBV7-8 and J is TRBJ2-7, with a tentative D call TRBD2 (5 bases). CDR1 SGHVS and CDR2 FQNEAQ come from the germline V gene. The CDR3 has 13 amino acids. The CDR3 is CASGLDRGYEQYF. DNA for the CDR3: TGTGCCAGCGGCTTAGATCGAGGGTACGAGCAGTACTTC.

This clonotype was seen a handful of times. J is TRBJ2-2 and V is TRBV2, with D tentatively TRBD1 (6 bases). V dropped 11 bases and J dropped 8 bases, with 9 bases sitting between them. The CDR3 contains 10 residues. The germline gives CDR1 SNHLY, CDR2 FYNNEI. The CDR3 region has the DNA TGTGCCGCCAGGGGTGGGGAGCTGTTTTTT. This sequence encodes CAARGGELFF.

This clonotype was observed a few times. This chain uses TRBV5-6 with TRBJ2-1; D unresolved. Germline CDR1 reads SGHDT; CDR2 reads YYEEEE. The CDR3 consists of 12 residues. V was clipped by 5 bases and J by 8 bases, with 11 bases between them. The CDR3 region has the DNA TGTGCCAGCAGTCGTGTCGCTTATGAGCAGTTCTTC. Residues: CASSRVAYEQFF.